Detailed here is one TCR beta chain. Its target is not known. This specimen comes from a study of T cells expressing NK-cell markers. Looking at the study overall: HCMV serostatus: seven of eight sequenced donors positive, one negative. The study, taken as a whole, reports: There were four donors in whom these clonotypes also led the CD3+CD56-NKG2C+ fraction.

The length of the CDR3 is 14 residues. TCRdb reprocessed the 5' RACE reads, with one entry per CDR3 protein and no DNA. The table lists a few hundred thousand distinct CDR3 sequences, with under 6.5% in the top ten. The chain has TRBV12-3 or TRBV12-4 and TRBJ2-1; without DNA, the TCRdb call of TRBD1 cannot be checked. This TCR derives from a man between 18 and 69 years old in good health. Sample: blood T cells: a sorted CD56 or NKG2C T cell subset, CD4+ or CD8+ T cells, or bulk PBMC T cells (not recorded which). The CDR3 reads CASSLAGGGNEQFF.